The sample holds a few counts of the clone carrying this T cell receptor beta chain. The antigen is unknown. The data are from a study of T-cell reconstitution after alpha-beta-depleted transplantation in children. Study-wide results and limits: When one year had passed after transplant, most T-cell counts and diversity came from newly produced T cells.

Researchers prepared the TCRbeta library using unique molecular identifiers, the study reports. MiXCR, applied by TCRdb to the PCR reads, yields one record per CDR3 protein. The profile shows hundreds of thousands of distinct CDR3 sequences, 15% to 20% of them singletons. V was pared by 3 bases and J by 2 bases, with 15 bases between. The CDR3 has 15 amino acids. Germline assignment: CDR1 SGHRS and CDR2 YFSETQ. The chain has TRBV5-1 and TRBJ2-7; TRBD2 is a possible D gene (8 bases). Sequenced material: PBMCs, mostly from graft donor cells, taken 360 days after TCRalphabeta/CD19-depleted stem cell transplant. The source is a male patient between 2 and 15 years old who had a stem cell transplant for acute lymphoblastic leukemia, so the T cells may come from the graft donor. CDR3 sequence (DNA): TGCGCCAGCAGCTCAGGGGGGGGACTAGCCTACGAGCAGTACTTC. Protein sequence: CASSSGGGLAYEQYF.